These 20 T cell receptor beta chains were sequenced from one sample in a study of T cells after yellow fever vaccination. TCRdb re-called the 5' RACE reads with MiXCR, one entry per CDR3 protein. The table includes 550,000 to 750,000 distinct CDR3 sequences, less than 15% detected once. The specimen comprised PBMCs, sampled on the day of the yellow fever booster vaccination. The origin of the receptors is a man aged 30 to 45 who received the YFV17D yellow fever vaccine.

This chain joins TRBV12-3 or TRBV12-4 and TRBJ1-5, with a possible D match to TRBD1 (6 bases). The V end was cut by 5 bases, the J end by 3 bases, with 17 bases between. The CDR3 sequence is 16 residues long. The CDR3 loop reads CASSNPGGLINQPQHF. The CDR3 DNA reads TGTGCCAGCAGTAACCCCGGGGGGCTTATCAATCAGCCCCAGCATTTT.

Concerning this clonotype itself: Likely a read error: the CDR3 ends without its conserved phenylalanine or tryptophan. CDR3 protein: CASSFGTLNPEQFV. CDR3 nucleotides: TGCGCCAGCAGCTTCGGGACCCTAAACCCTGAGCAGTTCGTC. V and J are TRBV5-1 and TRBJ2-1; D is tentatively TRBD1 or TRBD2 (5 bases each). The CDR3 has 14 residues. Trimming left V 2 bases short and J 9 bases short, with 15 bases between. The germline gives CDR1 SGHRS, CDR2 YFSETQ.

Ten or more counts support this clonotype. The V gene is TRBV28, the J gene TRBJ2-7; D is undetermined. This CDR3 has 12 amino acids. CDR1 and CDR2 from the germline V gene are MDHEN and SYDVKM. Trimming cost V 3 bases and J 2 bases, with 5 bases left between them. Here the CDR3 DNA reads TGTGCCAGCAGTTTGTTCACCTACGAGCAGTACTTC. Translating gives CASSLFTYEQYF.

This clonotype was counted a few times. The chain is built from TRBV6-5 and TRBJ1-1; the match to TRBD1 covers 8 bases. The germline V gene has CDR1 MNHEY and CDR2 SVGAGI. J lost 6 bases, V lost 4 bases, and 7 bases had no gene match. This CDR3 spans 14 amino acids. The CDR3 DNA is TGTGCCAGCAGTTCACAGGGGGTTTGGGCTGAAGCTTTCTTT. Translating it yields CASSSQGVWAEAFF.

This clonotype was detected a few times. The rearrangement joins TRBV28 to TRBJ2-1; the match to TRBD2 covers 9 bases. CDR1 MDHEN and CDR2 SYDVKM come from the germline V gene. With 5 bases clipped from V and 6 bases from J, the junction kept 11 bases outside the gene matches. The CDR3 extends over 16 amino acids. CDR3 in DNA: TGTGCCAGCAGTCGCACCGGGACTAGCCTTGTCAATGAGCAGTTCTTC. As protein: CASSRTGTSLVNEQFF.

The chain carries TRBV11-2 and TRBJ2-1; no definite D call. CDR3 length equals 14 residues. Germline V gives CDR1 SGHAT, CDR2 FQNNGV. V lost 10 bases, J lost 4 bases, and 17 bases lay in between. The CDR3 reads CATHPPLPYNEQFF. For the CDR3, the DNA is TGTGCCACCCATCCACCCCTTCCTTACAATGAGCAGTTCTTC.

This chain connects TRBV6-1 to TRBJ2-3; the D is unclear. V lost 4 bases to trimming and J lost 1 base, with 12 bases between them. The CDR3 covers 15 residues. Per the germline V gene, CDR1 is MNHNS and CDR2 is SASEGT. CDR3 protein: CASSAVGIGTDTQYF. The CDR3 DNA sequence: TGTGCCAGCAGTGCCGTGGGAATAGGCACAGATACGCAGTATTTT.

The V call is TRBV15, the J call TRBJ2-7; D is uncertain. Germline V gene lookup returns CDR1 LNHNV and CDR2 YYDKDF (reference sequence). The CDR3 consists of 14 residues. Trimming removed 1 base at V and 3 bases at J, with 10 bases between. The CDR3 nucleotides read TGTGCCACCAGCAGAGGGAAGGGTTACTACGAGCAGTACTTC. It specifies CATSRGKGYYEQYF.

There are a few counts of this clonotype. The chain employs TRBV24-1 and TRBJ2-3, with TRBD1 matching 8 bases. V lost 3 bases and J lost 1; bases outside the gene matches: 5. Germline CDR1 reads KGHDR; CDR2 reads SFDVKD. The CDR3 is made up of 16 amino acids. CDR3 sequence (DNA): TGTGCCACCAGTGATCCGGGACAGGATGGCACAGATACGCAGTATTTT. Its protein product is CATSDPGQDGTDTQYF.

The CDR3 loop reads CASSAKTPYNEQFF. CDR3 in DNA: TGTGCCAGCAGTGCCAAAACCCCCTACAATGAGCAGTTCTTC. This chain uses TRBV2 with TRBJ2-1, with no clear D. The ends were cut back, 4 bases at V and 2 bases at J, with 9 bases in the middle. Germline CDR1 SNHLY, CDR2 FYNNEI. This CDR3 is 14 amino acids long.

This clonotype was detected only a few times. This rearrangement joins TRBV10-2 to TRBJ2-3; 10 bases line up with TRBD2. Germline V gene sequence: CDR1 WSHSY, CDR2 SAAADI. The CDR3 is 17 residues long. Losses at the gene ends were 4 bases for V and 3 bases for J; bases not matched to a gene: 10. In DNA form, the CDR3 reads TGCGCCAGCAGTGGTCCTAGCGGGAGACATCATACAGATACGCAGTATTTT. This sequence encodes CASSGPSGRHHTDTQYF.

In the case of this clonotype: One end of the junction is discordant with germline, which a read error may explain. J is TRBJ1-1 and V is TRBV18; D is ambiguous. Germline V CDR1 and CDR2: KGHSH, LQKENI. The CDR3 spans 13 residues. Here the CDR3 reads CASSPDLNSEAFF. The CDR3 DNA sequence: TGTGCCAGCTCACCAGACCTCAACAGTGAAGCTTTCTTT. Filled out from reference TRBV18 and TRBJ1-1, the complete variable domain reads NAGVMQNPRHLVRRRGQEARLRCSPMKGHSHVYWYRQLPEEGLKFMVYLQKENIIDESGMPKERFSAEFPKEGPSILRIQQVVRGDSAAYFCASSPDLNSEAFFGQGTRLTVV.

The chain carries TRBV12-3 or TRBV12-4 and TRBJ2-1, with D possibly matching TRBD1 (5 bases). This CDR3 contains 15 residues. V shed 5 bases and J shed 2 bases, with 13 bases lying between them. Here the CDR3 DNA reads TGTGCCAGCAGTCCACAGGCAGGGCCCTACAATGAGCAGTTCTTC. Its protein is CASSPQAGPYNEQFF.

The genes are TRBV20-1 and TRBJ1-1, with 8 bases that match TRBD1. This CDR3 spans 13 amino acids. V lost 6 bases and J lost 10; bases outside the gene matches: 13. Germline loops: CDR1 DFQATT, CDR2 SNEGSKA (reference sequence). The CDR3 here is CSALPDRGQGAFF. For the CDR3, the DNA is TGCAGTGCCCTCCCCGACAGGGGCCAAGGAGCTTTCTTT.

The chain employs TRBV7-2 and TRBJ2-3; TRBD2 matches at 7 bases. CDR3 length equals 16 residues. The germline CDR1 and CDR2 sequences are SGHTA and FQGNSA. The V and J ends lost 2 bases and 4 bases, in that order; junction bases with no gene match: 9. The CDR3 protein is CASSLNAGVNSDTQYF. The CDR3 DNA reads TGTGCCAGCAGCTTAAATGCGGGAGTGAATTCAGATACGCAGTATTTT.

The chain is built from TRBV4-2 and TRBJ2-3, with no clear D. Deletions cut 1 base from V and 6 bases from J, with 11 bases between. In germline, CDR1 is LGHNA, CDR2 YNFKEQ. CDR3 length: 14 residues. CDR3 region: CASSQAAGRDTQYF. CDR3 coding DNA: TGTGCCAGCAGCCAAGCGGCAGGAAGGGATACGCAGTATTTT.

This clonotype turned up a few times. The J gene is TRBJ2-2, the V gene TRBV6-5; TRBD1 is a possible D gene (7 bases). CDR1 is MNHEY, CDR2 SVGAGI, per germline. The CDR3 runs to 15 residues. V lost 0 bases to trimming and J lost 7 bases, with 12 bases between them. This CDR3 reads CASSYSGQGGGELFF. The CDR3 DNA reads TGTGCCAGCAGTTACTCTGGGCAGGGGGGCGGGGAGCTGTTTTTT.

The table lists this clonotype with a few counts. The chain has TRBV6-5 and TRBJ2-2, with 9 bases identical to TRBD1. The germline V gene encodes CDR1 MNHEY and CDR2 SVGAGI. V dropped 2 bases and J dropped 0; count of bases not matched to a gene: 4. The CDR3 sequence is 17 residues long. The CDR3 loop reads CASSYPTGGANTGELFF. The CDR3 nucleotides read TGTGCCAGCAGTTACCCCACAGGGGGCGCGAACACCGGGGAGCTGTTTTTT.

The rearrangement uses TRBV9 and TRBJ2-6, with a weak D call TRBD1 (6 bases). Per germline, CDR1 SGDLS and CDR2 YYNGEE. The ends were cut back, 0 bases at V and 4 bases at J, with 11 bases in the middle. The CDR3 has 16 residues. This CDR3 is CASSVGPGQGANVLTF. CDR3 coding DNA: TGTGCCAGCAGCGTAGGTCCGGGACAAGGGGCCAACGTCCTGACTTTC.

This chain links TRBV6-1 with TRBJ2-7; 12 bases align to TRBD2. Germline V gene lookup returns CDR1 MNHNS and CDR2 SASEGT. Unmatched junction bases numbered 11, after V lost 6 bases and J lost 5 bases. This CDR3 is built from 16 residues. The CDR3 DNA reads as TGTGCCAGCAGACTCCTCCTAGCGGGAGGGGTAAACGAGCAGTACTTC. Translating gives CASRLLLAGGVNEQYF.